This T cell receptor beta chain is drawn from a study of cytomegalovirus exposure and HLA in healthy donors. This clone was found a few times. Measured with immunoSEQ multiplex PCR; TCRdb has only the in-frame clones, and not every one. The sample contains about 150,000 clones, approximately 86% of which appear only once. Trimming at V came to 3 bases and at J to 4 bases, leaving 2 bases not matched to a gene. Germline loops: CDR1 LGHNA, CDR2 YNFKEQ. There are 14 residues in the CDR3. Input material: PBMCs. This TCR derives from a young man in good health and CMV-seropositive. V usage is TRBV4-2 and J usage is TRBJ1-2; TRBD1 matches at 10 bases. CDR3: CASSQGDRGYGYTF. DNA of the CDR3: TGTGCCAGCAGCCAGGGGGACAGGGGCTATGGCTACACCTTC.